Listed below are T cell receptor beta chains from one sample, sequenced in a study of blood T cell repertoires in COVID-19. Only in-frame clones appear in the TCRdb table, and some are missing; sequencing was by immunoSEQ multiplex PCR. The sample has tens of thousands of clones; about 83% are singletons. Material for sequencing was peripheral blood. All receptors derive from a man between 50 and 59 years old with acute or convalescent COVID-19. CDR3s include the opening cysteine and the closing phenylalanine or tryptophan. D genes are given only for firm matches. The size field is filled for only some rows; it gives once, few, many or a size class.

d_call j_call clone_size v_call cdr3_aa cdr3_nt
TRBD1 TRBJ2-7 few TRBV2 CASNGQGRVEQYF TGTGCCAGCAACGGACAGGGAAGAGTCGAGCAGTACTTC
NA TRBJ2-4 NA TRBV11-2 CASSTGIAKNIQYF TGTGCCAGCAGCACAGGAATAGCCAAAAACATTCAGTACTTC
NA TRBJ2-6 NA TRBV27 CASSSPGGSGANVLTF TGTGCCAGCAGTTCTCCGGGTGGGTCTGGGGCCAACGTCCTGACTTTC
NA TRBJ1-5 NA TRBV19 CASSPPGDQPQHF TGTGCCAGTAGTCCCCCAGGGGATCAGCCCCAGCATTTT
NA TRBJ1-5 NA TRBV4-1 CASSQWGGPSAEPQHF TGCGCCAGCAGCCAATGGGGAGGGCCCTCGGCCGAACCCCAGCATTTT
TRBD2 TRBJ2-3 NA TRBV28 CASTKSGRWTDTQYF TGTGCCAGCACCAAAAGCGGGAGGTGGACAGATACGCAGTATTTT
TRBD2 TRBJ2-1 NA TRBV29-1 CSVKQNGLAGANTKNNEQFF TGCAGCGTAAAACAAAACGGACTAGCGGGAGCTAATACGAAAAACAATGAGCAGTTCTTC
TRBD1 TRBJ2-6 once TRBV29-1 CSVGRDSSGANVLTF TGCAGCGTTGGCCGGGACAGTTCTGGGGCCAACGTCCTGACTTTC
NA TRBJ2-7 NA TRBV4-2 CASSQVGAGRSSGEQYF TGTGCCAGCAGCCAAGTCGGCGCAGGGAGGTCTTCTGGCGAGCAGTACTTC
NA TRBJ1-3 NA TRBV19 CASSIAGGKIQAGNTIYF TGTGCCAGTAGTATAGCTGGGGGCAAGATCCAAGCTGGAAACACCATATATTTT
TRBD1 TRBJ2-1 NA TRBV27 CASSSPNRGDSQFF TGTGCCAGCAGTAGTCCAAACAGGGGGGACTCTCAGTTCTTC
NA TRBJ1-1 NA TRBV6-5 CASSRGPSQEAFF TGTGCCAGCAGCCGGGGTCCGAGTCAGGAAGCTTTCTTT
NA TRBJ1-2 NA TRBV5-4 CASSFRKTGPGGYTF TGTGCCAGCAGCTTCCGGAAGACAGGACCCGGTGGCTACACCTTC
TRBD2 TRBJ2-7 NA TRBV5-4 CASSLDGLAGGSEQYF TGTGCCAGCAGCTTGGACGGGCTAGCGGGGGGGTCTGAGCAGTACTTC
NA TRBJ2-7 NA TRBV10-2 CATLDKSDEQYF TGCGCCACCTTAGATAAAAGCGACGAGCAGTACTTC
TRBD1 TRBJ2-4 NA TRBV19 CASSIYWDREKNIQYF TGTGCCAGTAGTATTTATTGGGACAGGGAAAAAAACATTCAGTACTTC
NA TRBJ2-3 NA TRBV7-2 CASSLAGITDTQYF TGTGCCAGCAGCTTGGCGGGGATCACAGATACGCAGTATTTT
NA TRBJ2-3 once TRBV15 CATSRVIFFRQDENTDTQYF TGTGCCACCAGCAGAGTAATCTTCTTCCGACAGGATGAGAACACAGATACGCAGTATTTT
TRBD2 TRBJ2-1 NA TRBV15 CATSRDRSGLAAWNEQFF TGTGCCACCAGCAGAGACCGATCCGGACTAGCGGCCTGGAATGAGCAGTTCTTC
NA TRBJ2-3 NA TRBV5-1 CASRGQAYRGTDTQYF TGCGCCAGCAGGGGGCAGGCTTATCGGGGCACAGATACGCAGTATTTT
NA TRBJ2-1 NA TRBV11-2 CASSSYSLVDGDKFF TGTGCCAGCAGCTCCTACTCGTTAGTGGACGGGGACAAGTTCTTC
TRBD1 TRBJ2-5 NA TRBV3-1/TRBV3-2 CASATGIVQETQYF TGTGCCAGTGCGACAGGGATCGTCCAAGAGACCCAGTACTTC
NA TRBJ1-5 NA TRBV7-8 CASSVRQHSNQPQHF TGTGCCAGCAGCGTTCGACAACATAGCAATCAGCCCCAGCATTTT
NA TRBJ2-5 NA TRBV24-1 CATSDLQDGGTQYF TGTGCCACCAGTGATTTGCAGGACGGGGGGACCCAGTACTTC
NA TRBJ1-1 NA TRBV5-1 CASSREEGQNTEAFF TGCGCCAGCAGCCGGGAGGAAGGCCAGAACACTGAAGCTTTCTTT
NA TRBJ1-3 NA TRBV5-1 CASREEPTSGNTIYF TGCGCCAGCAGGGAGGAACCGACCTCTGGAAACACCATATATTTT
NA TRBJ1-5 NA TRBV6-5 CASSPSDNLQPQHF TGTGCCAGCAGTCCTTCGGACAATCTTCAGCCCCAGCATTTT
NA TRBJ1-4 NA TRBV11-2 CASSFGQLNEKLFF TGTGCCAGCAGCTTTGGACAGTTAAATGAAAAACTGTTTTTT
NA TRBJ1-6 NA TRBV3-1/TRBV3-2 CASSQERSSYNSPLHF TGTGCCAGCAGCCAAGAGAGGAGCTCCTATAATTCACCCCTCCACTTT
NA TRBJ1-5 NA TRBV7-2 CASSLLGQSNQPQHF TGTGCCAGCAGCTTATTAGGACAAAGCAATCAGCCCCAGCATTTT
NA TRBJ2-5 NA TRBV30 CAWAKGNQETQYF TGTGCCTGGGCAAAGGGGAACCAAGAGACCCAGTACTTC
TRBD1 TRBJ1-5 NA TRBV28 CASSPGDRDYQPQHF TGTGCCAGCAGTCCGGGGGACAGAGATTATCAGCCCCAGCATTTT
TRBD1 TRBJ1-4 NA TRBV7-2 CASSLIGQGFEKLFF TGTGCCAGCAGCTTAATCGGACAGGGGTTTGAAAAACTGTTTTTT
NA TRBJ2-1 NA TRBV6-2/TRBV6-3 CASSYGHSSNNEQFF TGTGCCAGCAGTTACGGGCACTCCTCAAACAATGAGCAGTTCTTC
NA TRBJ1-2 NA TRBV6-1 CASSEGRGPNYGYTF TGTGCCAGCAGTGAAGGGCGGGGACCTAACTATGGCTACACCTTC
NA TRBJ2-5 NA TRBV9 CASSGRGANFQETQYF TGTGCCAGCAGCGGCCGCGGGGCGAACTTCCAAGAGACCCAGTACTTC
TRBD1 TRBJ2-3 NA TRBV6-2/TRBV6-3 CASSPTGGADTQYF TGTGCCAGCAGTCCAACAGGGGGCGCAGATACGCAGTATTTT
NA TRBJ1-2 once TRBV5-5 CASTRVGGDYGYTF TGTGCCAGCACCCGGGTTGGGGGGGACTATGGCTACACCTTC
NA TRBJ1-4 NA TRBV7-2 CASSDRAGGGEKLFF TGTGCCAGCAGCGACCGAGCCGGGGGGGGTGAAAAACTGTTTTTT
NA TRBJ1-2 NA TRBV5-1 CASSFGLLGAGENGYTF TGCGCCAGCAGCTTCGGACTTTTGGGGGCAGGGGAAAATGGCTACACCTTC
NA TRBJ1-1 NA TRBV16 CASSQSYMNTEAFF TGTGCCAGCAGCCAGAGTTATATGAACACTGAAGCTTTCTTT
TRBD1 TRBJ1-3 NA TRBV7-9 CASSWDRAGNTIYF TGTGCCAGCAGCTGGGACAGGGCTGGAAACACCATATATTTT
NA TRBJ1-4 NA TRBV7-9 CASSSHFESNEKLFF TGTGCCAGCAGCTCCCACTTCGAATCTAATGAAAAACTGTTTTTT
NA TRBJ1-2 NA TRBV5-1 CASSRIQTVGYTF TGCGCCAGCAGCCGAATCCAGACAGTTGGCTACACCTTC
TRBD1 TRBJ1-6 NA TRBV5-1 CASSLGQGISPLHF TGCGCCAGCAGCTTGGGACAGGGGATCTCACCCCTCCACTTT
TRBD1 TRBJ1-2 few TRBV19 CASSMGTDYGYTF TGTGCCAGTAGTATGGGGACAGATTATGGCTACACCTTC